Below, one T cell receptor beta chain is given with its context. These data originate in a study of blood T cell repertoires in COVID-19. In the authors' methods: Reference gene primers were amplified, and this amplification served to estimate nucleated cell counts. The assay was immunoSEQ multiplex PCR, and TCRdb's table has in-frame clones only and misses some. D and trimming come from the DNA, and the V and J calls and clone size come from that table. The profile shows 470,000 or so clones, roughly nine tenths of them singletons. In germline, CDR1 is LGHNA, CDR2 YSLEER. V was trimmed by 1 base and J by 6 bases, leaving 9 bases between them. The CDR3 consists of 13 residues.

This sequence joins TRBV4-3 and TRBJ1-1; D possibly corresponds to TRBD1 (6 bases). The specimen was PBMCs or T cells enriched from blood (not recorded which). The receptor was isolated from a woman between 18 and 30 years old with acute COVID-19. The CDR3 loop reads CASSQAGAPEAFF. As DNA, the CDR3 is TGCGCCAGCAGCCAAGCAGGGGCCCCTGAAGCTTTCTTT.